The clone carrying this TCR beta chain has a handful of counts. The sample belongs to a study of blood T cell repertoires in COVID-19. As for the study in general: COVID-19 samples collected from the United States, Italy and Spain covered acute and convalescent phases. T cells, B-cell-depleted T cells, or PBMCs provided the cDNA or gDNA that served as material.

CDR1 and CDR2 from the germline V gene are MNHEY and SMNVEV (reference sequence). The CDR3 consists of 13 residues. Unmatched junction bases numbered 7, after V lost 5 bases and J lost 8 bases. The participants were between about 18 and 90 years old and came from about two dozen US areas. In the authors' workflow: Amplification of reference gene primers was used by the study to estimate nucleated cell counts. Assay used: immunoSEQ multiplex PCR; TCRdb lists only in-frame clones, some missing. That table supplies the V and J calls and clone size; D and trimming were determined from the DNA. The repertoire has under 250,000 clones, over 80% of them found once; the top ten carry 3% to 3.5%.

The source of this sequence is a woman aged 40 to 50 who had been exposed to COVID-19. Sequencing was done on a sample of PBMCs or T cells enriched from blood (not recorded which). The chain is built from TRBV27 and TRBJ1-2; 8 bases fit TRBD1. The CDR3 bases are TGTGCCAGCAGTCCTCAGGGGGCGCGGGGCTACACCTTC. Translating it yields CASSPQGARGYTF.